The 21 T cell receptor beta chains given below trace back to one sample, sequenced in a study of shared clonotypes between healthy human individuals. Naive CD8 cells, CD45RO-negative and positively selected for CCR7, excluded terminally differentiated effector memory CD45RA+ cells. TCRdb's table, derived via immunoSEQ multiplex PCR, lists solely in-frame clones and lacks some. Among about 2.2 million clones listed, 93% were seen once. Sequenced material: naive CD8+ T cells from PBMCs. The receptor set was obtained from a man aged 18 to 30 in good health. Some clones in this sample may be carry-over from other donors' samples.

The rearrangement links TRBV5-1 to TRBJ2-6; the D is unclear. The CDR3 length is 17 residues. The germline V gene encodes CDR1 SGHRS and CDR2 YFSETQ. V was trimmed by 9 bases and J by 0 bases, leaving 19 bases between them. The CDR3 reads CATSPGRRGSGANVLTF. For the CDR3, the DNA is TGCGCCACCTCGCCCGGAAGAAGAGGCTCTGGGGCCAACGTCCTGACTTTC.

The chain employs TRBV6-5 and TRBJ2-2, with D perhaps matching TRBD2 (6 bases). Germline CDR1 is MNHEY and CDR2 is SVGAGI. There are 15 residues in the CDR3. Trimming cost V 2 bases and J 6 bases, with 13 bases left between them. CDR3: CASSYLPGGAGELFF. The CDR3 DNA sequence: TGTGCCAGCAGTTACCTCCCTGGAGGGGCCGGGGAGCTGTTTTTT.

The chain employs TRBV7-8 and TRBJ2-7; D might be TRBD1 (5 bases). V was pared by 5 bases and J by 3 bases, with 20 bases between. CDR3 length: 16 amino acids. Germline V CDR1 and CDR2: SGHVS, FQNEAQ. The CDR3 DNA sequence: TGTGCCAGCAGCCTATCCGAAGGGGATCTGGACTACGAGCAGTACTTC. Its translation is CASSLSEGDLDYEQYF.

The chain couples TRBV4-3 to TRBJ1-4; no firm D call. Germline V CDR1 and CDR2: LGHNA, YSLEER. V lost 0 bases to trimming and J lost 8 bases, with 16 bases between them. The CDR3 is 16 amino acids. CDR3 DNA: TGCGCCAGCAGCCAAGATTTTTTTGGGGAGTCGGAAAAACTGTTTTTT. As protein: CASSQDFFGESEKLFF.

V and J are TRBV7-9 and TRBJ1-2; the match to TRBD1 covers 10 bases. The CDR3 length is 19 residues. The germline gives CDR1 SEHNR, CDR2 FQNEAQ (reference sequence). Trimming took 4 bases from V and 5 from J; bases not matched to a gene: 19. The CDR3 nucleotides read TGTGCCAGCAGCTCGGACCTCGGGACAGGGGATGTAGGATATTATGGCTACACCTTC. The encoded protein is CASSSDLGTGDVGYYGYTF.

In its sample, this clone was seen once. At one of its ends the junction is not consistent with the germline gene, which may arise from a read error. The chain carries TRBV5-8 and TRBJ2-7; D is unresolved. Germline V gene data show CDR1 as SGHTS and CDR2 as YDEGEE. The length of the CDR3 is 9 residues. CDR3 sequence reads: CASSLESDF. The CDR3 coding sequence is TGTGCCAGCAGCTTGGAATCGGACTTC.

This sequence joins TRBV11-2 and TRBJ1-3; TRBD1 might be the D (5 bases). Germline lookup yields CDR1 SGHAT and CDR2 FQNNGV. The V end was cut by 0 bases, the J end by 2 bases, with 8 bases between. There are 15 residues in the CDR3. The CDR3 loop reads CASSLEGRTGNTIYF. CDR3 sequence (DNA): TGTGCCAGCAGCTTAGAGGGGCGGACTGGAAACACCATATATTTT.

The chain employs TRBV5-4 and TRBJ1-1, with a possible D match to TRBD1 (5 bases). The CDR3 has 14 residues. Germline V gene lookup returns CDR1 SGHNT and CDR2 YYREEE (reference sequence). V lost 4 bases and J lost 2, with 12 bases in between. The CDR3 reads CASSPRQINTEAFF. DNA for the CDR3: TGTGCCAGCAGCCCAAGACAGATTAACACTGAAGCTTTCTTT.

The CDR3 nucleotides are TGCGCCAGCCAAGGAGAGGTGACCGCGCAGTATTTT. Its translation: CASQGEVTAQYF. The V gene is TRBV23-1, the J gene TRBJ2-3; D remains ambiguous. TRBV23-1 carries the ORF label, with uncertain function. Trimming removed 8 bases at V and 10 bases at J, with 16 bases between. This CDR3 comprises 12 residues.

The genes are TRBV7-9 and TRBJ1-1, with D perhaps matching TRBD1 (6 bases). CDR3 size: 13 residues. Germline V gene lookup returns CDR1 SEHNR and CDR2 FQNEAQ (reference sequence). V lost 5 bases and J lost 10, with 17 bases in between. The CDR3 bases are TGTGCCAGCAGCCCCCTGGGACAATCGGCAGCTTTCTTT. It codes for CASSPLGQSAAFF. Filled out from reference TRBV7-9 and TRBJ1-1, the complete variable domain reads DTGVSQNPRHKITKRGQNVTFRCDPISEHNRLYWYRQTLGQGPEFLTYFQNEAQLEKSRLLSDRFSAERPKGSFSTLEIQRTEQGDSAMYLCASSPLGQSAAFFGQGTRLTVV.

V and J are TRBV11-2 and TRBJ1-4; D remains ambiguous. This CDR3 is 15 amino acids long. Trimming stripped 2 bases from V and 1 base from J, with 8 bases between. CDR1 is SGHAT, CDR2 FQNNGV, per germline. Written as DNA, the CDR3 is TGTGCCAGCAGCTTATCGGCGCGAACTAATGAAAAACTGTTTTTT. It encodes CASSLSARTNEKLFF.

The chain combines TRBV7-9 with TRBJ2-7; TRBD2 matches 7 bases. The ends lost 5 bases at V and 2 bases at J; junction bases unmatched: 6. CDR1 and CDR2 from the germline V gene are SEHNR and FQNEAQ (reference sequence). The CDR3 length is 14 residues. In DNA form, the CDR3 reads TGTGCCAGCAGCCCGGGGGGACCGGCCTACGAGCAGTACTTC. It codes for CASSPGGPAYEQYF.

The chain links TRBV7-9 to TRBJ2-5, with TRBD1 identical over 7 bases. Germline values: CDR1 SEHNR, CDR2 FQNEAQ (reference sequence). The V gene end was trimmed by 1 base and the J gene end by 3 bases; junction bases not matched to a gene: 5. This CDR3 is 15 amino acids long. The DNA of the CDR3 is TGTGCCAGCAGCTTAGGCCCGACAGGGAAAGAGACCCAGTACTTC. Amino acid sequence: CASSLGPTGKETQYF.

This rearrangement joins TRBV27 to TRBJ1-2; maybe TRBD1 (6 bases). CDR3 length: 11 residues. Germline V lookup: CDR1 MNHEY, CDR2 SMNVEV (reference sequence). The V end lost 7 bases, the J end lost 6 bases, and 9 bases lay between the germline ends. The CDR3 here is CASMGGHGYTF. The CDR3 DNA is TGTGCCAGCATGGGGGGGCATGGCTACACCTTC.

The rearrangement joins TRBV10-3 to TRBJ2-7, with D uncertain. Deletions cut 4 bases from V and 4 bases from J, with 8 bases between. Germline V gene sequence: CDR1 ENHRY, CDR2 SYGVKD. This CDR3 has 12 residues. The CDR3 region has the DNA TGTGCCATCAGTGCTGAACGGTACGAGCAGTACTTC. Amino acids: CAISAERYEQYF.

Written as DNA, the CDR3 is TGTGCCAGCAGCTCTCCAAATTATGCCTACGAGCAGTACTTC. Translation: CASSSPNYAYEQYF. The V call is TRBV7-9, the J call TRBJ2-7; D ambiguous. V was pared by 4 bases and J by 2 bases, with 12 bases between. Germline V gene data show CDR1 as SEHNR and CDR2 as FQNEAQ (reference sequence). This CDR3 region has 14 residues.

This chain connects TRBV4-3 to TRBJ2-2; 10 positions match TRBD1. V dropped 1 base and J dropped 6; count of bases not matched to a gene: 8. Germline V gene data show CDR1 as LGHNA and CDR2 as YSLEER. The CDR3 sequence is 17 residues long. The CDR3: CASSQVRQGAASGELFF. The CDR3 coding sequence is TGCGCCAGCAGCCAAGTCCGACAGGGGGCGGCCTCCGGGGAGCTGTTTTTT.

The V gene is TRBV5-8, the J gene TRBJ2-3; D unresolved. The CDR3 consists of 11 residues. In germline, CDR1 is SGHTS, CDR2 YDEGEE. Trimming took off 5 bases at V and 11 bases at J, with 12 bases between the two ends. The CDR3 nucleotides are TGTGCCAGCAGGCAACGGAAAAGGCAGTATTTT. Translation: CASRQRKRQYF.

The chain has TRBV28 and TRBJ2-1; 7 bases are shared with TRBD2. V shed 6 bases, J shed 7 bases, and the junction held 15 bases outside the gene matches. The CDR3 has 16 residues. Germline lookup yields CDR1 MDHEN and CDR2 SYDVKM. CDR3 protein: CASRPILAYLQNEQFF. The CDR3 DNA follows: TGTGCCAGCAGGCCAATACTAGCGTACCTGCAGAATGAGCAGTTCTTC.

The chain uses TRBV19 and TRBJ1-5; tentative D call: TRBD1 (5 bases). The CDR3 spans 14 residues. Trimming removed 8 bases from V and 0 bases from J, with 11 bases in between. Germline assignment: CDR1 LNHDA and CDR2 SQIVND (reference sequence). CDR3 nucleotides: TGTGCCAGTTGGGGGACTTATAGCAATCAGCCCCAGCATTTT. It encodes CASWGTYSNQPQHF. Filled out from reference TRBV19 and TRBJ1-5, the complete variable domain reads DGGITQSPKYLFRKEGQNVTLSCEQNLNHDAMYWYRQDPGQGLRLIYYSQIVNDFQKGDIAEGYSVSREKKESFPLTVTSAQKNPTAFYLCASWGTYSNQPQHFGDGTRLSIL.

The CDR3 DNA follows: TGTGCCAGCAGTTTAACCTCTGGGGCCAACGTCCTGACTTTC. It codes for CASSLTSGANVLTF. The chain has TRBV27 and TRBJ2-6; D gene ambiguous. CDR1 and CDR2 from the germline V gene are MNHEY and SMNVEV (reference sequence). V was shortened by 2 bases and J by 0 bases, with 2 bases between the two germline ends. This CDR3 comprises 14 residues.